This T cell receptor (beta chain) was documented in a study of blood T cells in healthy people across ages. For the study at large: Template switching picked up about one barcoded beta molecule for each two T cells.

It was with a sample-barcoded 5' primer and a J-beta primer mix that a second PCR of roughly 7 to 12 cycles was run. Every cDNA molecule carried a tag from a template-switch adaptor bearing 12 random nucleotides. TCRdb reprocessed the 5' RACE reads via MiXCR and lists one record per CDR3 protein. The profile shows 700,000 to 950,000 distinct CDR3 sequences, roughly 41% of them singletons. Isolation recovered at least 6 million PBMCs from every sample. CDR3 length: 11 residues. V lost 6 bases and J lost 6, with 7 bases in between. This clonotype has more than one count but fewer than ten. Input material: blood. The TCR sequence derives from a woman aged 60-75 years in good health. V usage is TRBV12-3 or TRBV12-4 and J usage is TRBJ2-3, with D tentatively TRBD1 (5 bases). As DNA, the CDR3 is TGTGCCAGCAGGAAGGGGGATACGCAGTATTTT. Protein sequence: CASRKGDTQYF.